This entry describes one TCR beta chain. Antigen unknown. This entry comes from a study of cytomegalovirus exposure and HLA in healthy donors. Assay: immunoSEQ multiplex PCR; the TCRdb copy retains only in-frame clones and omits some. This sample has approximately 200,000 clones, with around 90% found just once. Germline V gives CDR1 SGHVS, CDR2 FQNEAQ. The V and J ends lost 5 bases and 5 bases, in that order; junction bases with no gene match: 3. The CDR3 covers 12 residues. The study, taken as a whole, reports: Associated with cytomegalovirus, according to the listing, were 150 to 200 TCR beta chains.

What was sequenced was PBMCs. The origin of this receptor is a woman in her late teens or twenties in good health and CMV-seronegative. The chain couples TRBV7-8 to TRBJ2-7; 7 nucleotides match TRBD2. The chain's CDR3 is CASSRTRNEQYF. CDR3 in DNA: TGTGCCAGCAGCCGGACTAGGAACGAGCAGTACTTC. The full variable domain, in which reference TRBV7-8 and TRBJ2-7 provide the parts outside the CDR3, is GAGVSQSPRYKVAKRGQDVALRCDPISGHVSLFWYQQALGQGPEFLTYFQNEAQLDKSGLPSDRFFAERPEGSVSTLKIQRTQQEDSAVYLCASSRTRNEQYFGPGTRLTVT.